The rows below give T cell receptor beta chains drawn from one sample of a study of CD8 T cells in ankylosing spondylitis. Via MiXCR, TCRdb re-called the 5' RACE reads, giving one row per CDR3 protein. The sample lists 300,000 to 350,000 distinct CDR3 sequences, about 15% occurring once. The sample consisted of blood, either unsorted or a sorted T cell fraction (not recorded which). The receptors stem from a male donor with ankylosing spondylitis or in good health (not recorded which). The CDR3 runs from the conserved cysteine through the conserved F or W. D genes are given only for firm matches. Clone size is stated in some rows and not others, as once, few, many or a class when expanded.

NA | TRBJ1-3 | TRBD1 | TRBV12-3/TRBV12-4 | TGTGCCAGCAGTTGGGACAGCCTCCTCTCTGGAAACACCATATATTTT | CASSWDSLLSGNTIYF
NA | TRBJ2-3 | NA | TRBV10-1 | TGCGCCAGCAGCGGAGGGACCACAGATACGCAGTATTTT | CASSGGTTDTQYF
NA | TRBJ1-2 | TRBD1 | TRBV7-9 | TGTGCCAGCAGCTTTGGGACAGGGCTCTATGGCTACACCTTC | CASSFGTGLYGYTF
few | TRBJ2-3 | NA | TRBV18 | TGTGCCAGCTCACCACCAATGAGTCCGGGTACGCAGTATTTT | CASSPPMSPGTQYF
few | TRBJ2-5 | NA | TRBV20-1 | TGCAGTGCTAGTTTTCGTCTGCAGACCCAGTACTTC | CSASFRLQTQYF
few | TRBJ1-2 | NA | TRBV20-1 | TGCAGTGCTAGACCGGGGATAATAGACGGCTACACCTTC | CSARPGIIDGYTF
NA | TRBJ2-1 | TRBD2 | TRBV9 | TGTGCCAGCAGCGTAACTAGCGGGAGAAATGAGCAGTTCTTC | CASSVTSGRNEQFF
few | TRBJ2-1 | NA | TRBV3-1 | TGTGCCAGCAGCCAACCGGGACTTACCCAAAGCTCCTACAATGAGCAGTTCTTC | CASSQPGLTQSSYNEQFF
NA | TRBJ2-7 | NA | TRBV10-3 | TGTGCCGCAAATCCGGACGGGAGCTCCTACGAGCAGTACTTC | CAANPDGSSYEQYF
few | TRBJ2-4 | NA | TRBV10-1 | TGCGCCAGCAGTGAGTCCTCGGGCAGGAACATTCAGTACTTC | CASSESSGRNIQYF
NA | TRBJ2-5 | TRBD1 | TRBV5-1 | TGCGCCAGCAGCTTGGAGGGACAGGGAAAACCGTACTTC | CASSLEGQGKPYF
many | TRBJ1-6 | TRBD1 | TRBV12-3/TRBV12-4 | TGTGCCAGCAGCCCGGGACAGGGCCGACCCCTCCACTTT | CASSPGQGRPLHF
few | TRBJ1-4 | NA | TRBV5-1 | TGCGCCAGCAGCGTTGGGACCGGCAAACCTGAAAAACTGTTTTTT | CASSVGTGKPEKLFF
many | TRBJ2-7 | NA | TRBV4-2 | TGTGCCAGCAGCCAAGATCCCTCCTTTGGGGGAGGCCGAGAGCAGTACTTC | CASSQDPSFGGGREQYF
many | TRBJ1-1 | NA | TRBV29-1 | TGCAGCGTTGAAGGGGACCGAAACACTGAAGCTTTCTTT | CSVEGDRNTEAFF
NA | TRBJ2-7 | NA | TRBV20-1 | TGCAGTGCTAGAGCTCGGGACTCCTACGAGCAGTACTTC | CSARARDSYEQYF
NA | TRBJ1-1 | NA | TRBV5-1 | TGCGCCAGCAGCTTGGTGGGAGGTTCCCTAGGGACTGAAGCTTTCTTT | CASSLVGGSLGTEAFF
many | TRBJ2-1 | NA | TRBV12-3/TRBV12-4 | TGTGCCAGCAGTCTCGAGGGACTCAAGGATGAGCAGTTCTTC | CASSLEGLKDEQFF
NA | TRBJ2-5 | NA | TRBV3-1 | TGTGCCAGCAGAGAGCAGGGGATTTCGGGCCAAGTGCCCCAGTACTTC | CASREQGISGQVPQYF
few | TRBJ1-4 | TRBD1 | TRBV7-2 | TGTGCCAGCAGCTCACAACAGGGGGCCCGGGAAAAACTGTTTTTT | CASSSQQGAREKLFF
NA | TRBJ2-7 | NA | TRBV19 | TGTGCCAGTAGTCGACGGGAAACCTACGAGCAGTACTTC | CASSRRETYEQYF
NA | TRBJ2-3 | TRBD2 | TRBV5-1 | TGCGCCAGCAGCTTGGTACGACTAGCGGGAGGGGCTGGTACGCAGTATTTT | CASSLVRLAGGAGTQYF
few | TRBJ2-2 | TRBD1 | TRBV12-3/TRBV12-4 | TGTGCCAGCAGCTCCGGGACAGGGGCCCGCACCGGGGAGCTGTTTTTT | CASSSGTGARTGELFF
many | TRBJ1-4 | NA | TRBV4-1 | TGCGCCAGCAGCCAAGATCGAGGGGGAGTAACTAATGAAAAACTGTTTTTT | CASSQDRGGVTNEKLFF
NA | TRBJ2-5 | NA | TRBV4-2 | TGTGCCAGCAGCCAAAGCCCACCCGGGTCGGGGACCCAGTACTTC | CASSQSPPGSGTQYF
NA | TRBJ2-7 | TRBD2 | TRBV20-1 | TGCAGTGCTAGAGATTCTTTAATGTCGGCTAGCGGGAGGGTGGAGCAGTACTTC | CSARDSLMSASGRVEQYF
few | TRBJ2-3 | TRBD2 | TRBV29-1 | TGCAGCGTTGAGGGCACGGGACTAGGACCCACAGATACGCAGTATTTT | CSVEGTGLGPTDTQYF
few | TRBJ1-5 | NA | TRBV12-3/TRBV12-4 | TGTGCCAGCAGCCCGACTCCACTTAAGCCCCAGCATTTT | CASSPTPLKPQHF
few | TRBJ2-1 | TRBD2 | TRBV12-3/TRBV12-4 | TGTGCCAGCAGTAACAGCGGGGGGGGGATCTTC | CASSNSGGGIF
NA | TRBJ1-1 | NA | TRBV12-3/TRBV12-4 | TGTGCCAGCAGCCCTCTGGGGCAGGGCCTCTTTTCGGAAGCTTTCTTT | CASSPLGQGLFSEAFF
many | TRBJ1-2 | NA | TRBV5-1 | TGCGCCAGCAGCTTGGACGGGGAAGTAGATGGCTACACCTTC | CASSLDGEVDGYTF
NA | TRBJ2-5 | NA | TRBV5-1 | TGCGCCAGCAGCTTGAATTTGGGCGGGGCCGGCCAAGAGACCCAGTACTTC | CASSLNLGGAGQETQYF
few | TRBJ1-1 | NA | TRBV12-3/TRBV12-4 | TGTGCCAGCAGCCCTAACATGAACACTGAAGCTTTCTTT | CASSPNMNTEAFF
few | TRBJ1-3 | NA | TRBV7-8 | TGTGCCAGCAGCTTATATTCAGGCCTCTCTGGAAACACCATATATTTT | CASSLYSGLSGNTIYF
NA | TRBJ2-7 | TRBD2 | TRBV20-1 | TGCAGTGCGTTTGGGACTAGCGGGAGGAACGAGCAGTACTTC | CSAFGTSGRNEQYF
few | TRBJ2-2 | NA | TRBV5-1 | TGCGCCAGCAGCCTTTCTAGCGAGGGCGGGGAGCTGTTTTTT | CASSLSSEGGELFF
NA | TRBJ1-2 | TRBD1 | TRBV12-3/TRBV12-4 | TGTGCCAGCAGGACAGGGGCGAGCGTTGGCTACACCTTC | CASRTGASVGYTF
NA | TRBJ2-7 | NA | TRBV27 | TGTGCCAGCAGTTTGAGTGGGACCGTCGGTGGCGAGCAGTACTTC | CASSLSGTVGGEQYF
NA | TRBJ2-5 | NA | TRBV4-2 | TGTGCCAGCAGCCAAGATCAGGGAGCCCAAGAGACCCAGTACTTC | CASSQDQGAQETQYF
NA | TRBJ1-2 | NA | TRBV11-2 | TGTGCCAGCAGCTTTAGTAATTTCAGGGGCGGGTCTCATGGCTACACCTTC | CASSFSNFRGGSHGYTF
few | TRBJ2-1 | NA | TRBV5-1 | TGCGCCAGCAGCTTGGAGGTGGTGGGAGGGGGCAATGAGCAGTTCTTC | CASSLEVVGGGNEQFF
few | TRBJ1-1 | NA | TRBV12-5 | TGTGCTAGTGCCTTTCTACCCCCGGGGAAGACGAACACTGAAGCTTTCTTT | CASAFLPPGKTNTEAFF
NA | TRBJ1-3 | NA | TRBV12-3/TRBV12-4 | TGTGCCAGCAGTTTTAAGTCCACCTCTGGAAACACCATATATTTT | CASSFKSTSGNTIYF
NA | TRBJ2-2 | NA | TRBV20-1 | TGCAGTGTGGGATCGAACACCGGGGAGCTGTTTTTT | CSVGSNTGELFF
few | TRBJ2-1 | NA | TRBV5-6 | TGTGCCAGCAGCTTGGTCCCCACAGTGTCCTACAATGAGCAGTTCTTC | CASSLVPTVSYNEQFF
few | TRBJ2-1 | TRBD1 | TRBV7-8 | TGTGCCAGCAGCTTTTTTTTCGAGGACAGGAGCTCCTACAATGAGCAGTTCTTC | CASSFFFEDRSSYNEQFF
NA | TRBJ1-6 | TRBD1 | TRBV5-1 | TGCGCCAGCAGCGAAGGGACAGGAAATTCACCCCTCCACTTT | CASSEGTGNSPLHF
few | TRBJ2-7 | TRBD2 | TRBV12-3/TRBV12-4 | TGTGCCAGCAGTTTTGTTAGCGGGAGGGCTGGGGCCGAGCAGTACTTC | CASSFVSGRAGAEQYF
NA | TRBJ1-5 | NA | TRBV3-1 | TGTGCCAGCAGTCACACAGGGCTCCCCCAGCATTTT | CASSHTGLPQHF
few | TRBJ1-2 | NA | TRBV3-1 | TGTGCCAGCAGCCAATCCGGGACGGTCTATGGCTACACCTTC | CASSQSGTVYGYTF
NA | TRBJ2-7 | NA | TRBV6-1 | TGTGCCAGCAGTAGGGTCTTGCCGCCCACCTACGAGCAGTACTTC | CASSRVLPPTYEQYF
few | TRBJ2-7 | TRBD2 | TRBV10-2 | TGCGCCAGCAGCGCAGTGGGACTAGGGTTATCCTACGAGCAGTACTTC | CASSAVGLGLSYEQYF
many | TRBJ2-2 | NA | TRBV4-2 | TGTGCCAGCAGCCAAGCCGGGCCTAGGAACACCGGGGAGCTGTTTTTT | CASSQAGPRNTGELFF
NA | TRBJ2-7 | NA | TRBV3-1 | TGTGCCAGCAGCCAAGAGACAGGATCTATCCCCCACGAGCAGTACTTC | CASSQETGSIPHEQYF